The 6 T cell receptor beta chains in this list originate from one sample, sequenced in a study of OX40 agonist ivuxolimab in advanced cancers. Produced via immunoSEQ multiplex PCR; TCRdb's table is partial and in-frame only. The data contain some 90,000 clones, around 87% of them singletons. This specimen was CD4+ or CD8+ T cells sorted from blood, taken in a trial of the OX40 agonist ivuxolimab. Every receptor here comes from an adult with an advanced solid tumor such as melanoma, head and neck, liver or kidney cancer.

The chain recombines TRBV6-1 with TRBJ2-7, with a possible D match to TRBD1 (6 bases). There are 13 residues in the CDR3. In germline, CDR1 is MNHNS, CDR2 SASEGT. V was cut by 10 bases and J by 0 bases, with 13 bases left in between. For the CDR3, the DNA is TGTGCCACCTCAGGGGTTAACTCCTACGAGCAGTACTTC. It encodes CATSGVNSYEQYF.

The rearrangement joins TRBV29-1 to TRBJ2-2; D possibly matches TRBD1 or TRBD2 (5 bases each). The CDR3 has 14 residues. V was shortened by 5 bases and J by 8 bases, with 18 bases between the two germline ends. Germline V gene lookup returns CDR1 SQVTM and CDR2 ANQGSEA. CDR3 DNA sequence: TGCAGCGTTAAACGAGGGGCTATAGCGGGGGAGCTGTTTTTT. Translated, it gives CSVKRGAIAGELFF.

The V and J genes are TRBV4-1 and TRBJ2-4; D gene uncertain. Germline V gives CDR1 MGHRA, CDR2 YSYEKL. The V end was cut by 1 base, the J end by 0 bases, with 10 bases between. The CDR3 has 16 residues. This CDR3 is CASSQVFGLAKNIQYF. CDR3 bases: TGCGCCAGCAGCCAAGTTTTCGGGCTAGCCAAAAACATTCAGTACTTC.

V gene TRBV4-3 combines with J gene TRBJ1-1; D remains unclear. V lost 0 bases and J lost 1, with 12 bases in between. The CDR3 spans 16 residues. Per the germline V gene, CDR1 is LGHNA and CDR2 is YSLEER. The DNA of the CDR3 is TGCGCCAGCAGCCAAGATGCGAAGGTAACGAACACTGAAGCTTTCTTT. Translation: CASSQDAKVTNTEAFF.

The chain recombines TRBV6-1 with TRBJ1-5; the D gene is possibly TRBD1 (6 bases). The germline V gene encodes CDR1 MNHNS and CDR2 SASEGT. The CDR3 spans 12 residues. The CDR3 reads CAGGEWGQPQHF. The CDR3 DNA reads TGTGCAGGGGGGGAATGGGGTCAGCCCCAGCATTTT.

The rearrangement links TRBV7-8 to TRBJ1-1; D gene uncertain. This CDR3 comprises 13 residues. V lost 3 bases and J 1 base, leaving 6 bases between the germline ends. CDR1 is SGHVS and CDR2 is FQNEAQ in the germline V gene. The CDR3 DNA reads TGTGCCAGCAGCTTCCGGGAGAACACTGAAGCTTTCTTT. This encodes CASSFRENTEAFF. The whole variable domain, filled in from reference TRBV7-8 and TRBJ1-1, reads GAGVSQSPRYKVAKRGQDVALRCDPISGHVSLFWYQQALGQGPEFLTYFQNEAQLDKSGLPSDRFFAERPEGSVSTLKIQRTQQEDSAVYLCASSFRENTEAFFGQGTRLTVV.